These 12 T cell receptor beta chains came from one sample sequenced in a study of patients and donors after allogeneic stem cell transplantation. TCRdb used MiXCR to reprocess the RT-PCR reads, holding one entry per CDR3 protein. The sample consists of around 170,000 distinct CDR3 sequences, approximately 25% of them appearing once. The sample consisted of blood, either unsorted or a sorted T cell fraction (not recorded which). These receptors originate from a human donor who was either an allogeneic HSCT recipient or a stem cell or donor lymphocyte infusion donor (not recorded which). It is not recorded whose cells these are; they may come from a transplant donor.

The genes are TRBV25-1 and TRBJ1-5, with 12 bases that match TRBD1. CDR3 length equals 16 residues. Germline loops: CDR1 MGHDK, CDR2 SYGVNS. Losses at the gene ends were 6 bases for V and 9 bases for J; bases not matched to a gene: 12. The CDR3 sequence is CASRVLRDRGRRPQHF. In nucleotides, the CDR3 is TGTGCCAGCAGAGTACTCCGGGACAGGGGGCGGCGGCCCCAGCATTTT.

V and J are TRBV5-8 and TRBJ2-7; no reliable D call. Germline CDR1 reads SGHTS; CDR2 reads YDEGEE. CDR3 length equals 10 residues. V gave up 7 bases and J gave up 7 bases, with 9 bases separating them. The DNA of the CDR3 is TGTGCCAGCGGGCTCGAAGAGCAGTACTTC. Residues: CASGLEEQYF.

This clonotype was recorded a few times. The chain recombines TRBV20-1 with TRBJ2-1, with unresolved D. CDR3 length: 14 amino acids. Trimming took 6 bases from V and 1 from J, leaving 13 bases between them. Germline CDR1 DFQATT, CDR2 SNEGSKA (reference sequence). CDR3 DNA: TGCAGTGCCAAGTCACCGGTGTCCTACAATGAGCAGTTCTTC. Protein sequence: CSAKSPVSYNEQFF.

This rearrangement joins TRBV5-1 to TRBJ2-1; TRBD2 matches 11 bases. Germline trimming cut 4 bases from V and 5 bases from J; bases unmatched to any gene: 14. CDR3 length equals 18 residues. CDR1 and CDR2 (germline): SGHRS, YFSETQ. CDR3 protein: CASSHSRILAGAHNEQFF. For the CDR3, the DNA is TGCGCCAGCAGCCACTCGAGGATACTAGCGGGGGCACACAATGAGCAGTTCTTC. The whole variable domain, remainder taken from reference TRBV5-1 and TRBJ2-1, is KAGVTQTPRYLIKTRGQQVTLSCSPISGHRSVSWYQQTPGQGLQFLFEYFSETQRNKGNFPGRFSGRQFSNSRSEMNVSTLELGDSALYLCASSHSRILAGAHNEQFFGPGTRLTVL.

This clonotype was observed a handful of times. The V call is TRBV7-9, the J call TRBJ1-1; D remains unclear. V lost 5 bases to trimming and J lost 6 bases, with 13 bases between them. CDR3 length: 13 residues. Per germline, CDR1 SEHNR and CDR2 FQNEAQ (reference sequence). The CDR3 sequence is CASSQPTRPEAFF. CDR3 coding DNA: TGTGCCAGCAGCCAACCCACCCGCCCTGAAGCTTTCTTT.

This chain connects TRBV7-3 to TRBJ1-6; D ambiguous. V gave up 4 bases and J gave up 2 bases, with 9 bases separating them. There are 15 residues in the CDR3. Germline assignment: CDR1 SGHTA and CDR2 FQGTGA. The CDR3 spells CASSSTGTYNSPLHF. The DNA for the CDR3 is TGTGCCAGCAGCTCCACCGGGACCTATAATTCACCCCTCCACTTT. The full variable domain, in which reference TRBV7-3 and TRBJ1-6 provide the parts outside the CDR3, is GAGVSQTPSNKVTEKGKYVELRCDPISGHTALYWYRQSLGQGPEFLIYFQGTGAADDSGLPNDRFFAVRPEGSVSTLKIQRTERGDSAVYLCASSSTGTYNSPLHFGNGTRLTVT.

The CDR3 loop reads CAISDPGVENTGELFF. In nucleotides, the CDR3 is TGTGCCATCAGTGACCCGGGGGTCGAGAACACCGGGGAGCTGTTTTTT. V usage is TRBV10-3 and J usage is TRBJ2-2; TRBD2 is a possible D gene (6 bases). The V gene's germline CDR1 is ENHRY and CDR2 SYGVKD. V was pared by 3 bases and J by 1 base, with 12 bases between. This CDR3 comprises 16 residues.

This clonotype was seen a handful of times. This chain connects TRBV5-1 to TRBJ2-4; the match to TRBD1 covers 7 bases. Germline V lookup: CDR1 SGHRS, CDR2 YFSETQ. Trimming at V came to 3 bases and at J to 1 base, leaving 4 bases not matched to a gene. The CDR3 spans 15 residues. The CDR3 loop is CASSSRDSAKNIQYF. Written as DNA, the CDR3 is TGCGCCAGCAGCTCCCGGGACAGTGCCAAAAACATTCAGTACTTC.

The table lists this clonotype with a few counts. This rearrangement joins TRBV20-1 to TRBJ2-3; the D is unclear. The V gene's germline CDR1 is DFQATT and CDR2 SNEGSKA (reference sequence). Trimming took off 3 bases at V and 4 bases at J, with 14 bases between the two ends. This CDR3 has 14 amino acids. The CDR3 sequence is CSASVPAGPDTQYF. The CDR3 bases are TGCAGTGCTAGCGTCCCCGCCGGGCCAGATACGCAGTATTTT.

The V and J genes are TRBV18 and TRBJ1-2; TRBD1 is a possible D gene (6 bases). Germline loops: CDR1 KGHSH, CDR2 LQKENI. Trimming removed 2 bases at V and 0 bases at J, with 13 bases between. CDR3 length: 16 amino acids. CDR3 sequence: CASSPKPGASNYGYTF. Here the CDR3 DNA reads TGTGCCAGCTCACCAAAGCCGGGGGCCTCTAACTATGGCTACACCTTC.

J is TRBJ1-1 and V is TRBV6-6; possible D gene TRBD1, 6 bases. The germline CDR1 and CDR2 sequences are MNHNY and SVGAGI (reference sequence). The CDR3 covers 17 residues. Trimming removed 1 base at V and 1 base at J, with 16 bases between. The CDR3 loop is CASSYFLPGHRNTEAFF. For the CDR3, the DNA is TGTGCCAGCAGTTACTTCCTGCCGGGACATAGGAACACTGAAGCTTTCTTT.

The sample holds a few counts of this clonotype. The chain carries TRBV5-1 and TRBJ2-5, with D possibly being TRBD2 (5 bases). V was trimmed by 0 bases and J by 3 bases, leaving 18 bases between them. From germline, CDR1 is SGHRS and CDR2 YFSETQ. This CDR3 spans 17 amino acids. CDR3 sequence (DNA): TGCGCCAGCAGCTTGGCCATCTCAACCCTAGCCGAAGAGACCCAGTACTTC. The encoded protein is CASSLAISTLAEETQYF.